This T cell receptor beta chain is drawn from a study of blood T cell repertoires in COVID-19. Produced via immunoSEQ multiplex PCR; TCRdb's table is partial and in-frame only. The sample yields 330,000 or so clones, approximately 90% seen once. This CDR3 has 11 residues. V was shortened by 3 bases and J by 6 bases, with 8 bases between the two germline ends. Germline assignment: CDR1 DFQATT and CDR2 SNEGSKA (reference sequence). Material for sequencing was peripheral blood. The receptor comes from a man aged 30 to 45 with COVID-19, enrolled during active disease. The chain is built from TRBV20-1 and TRBJ1-2; D uncertain. This CDR3 reads CSASRTDGYTF. The CDR3 nucleotides read TGCAGTGCTAGTAGAACAGATGGCTACACCTTC.